This T cell receptor beta chain was sequenced for a study of T cell changes during pregnancy in multiple sclerosis. Trimming cost V 5 bases and J 4 bases, with 14 bases left between them. CDR3 length: 14 residues. Germline lookup yields CDR1 SEHNR and CDR2 FQNEAQ (reference sequence). TCRdb's table, derived via immunoSEQ multiplex PCR, lists solely in-frame clones and lacks some. The sample lists roughly 89,000 clones, around 92% occurring once. Sequences were derived from peripheral blood, sampled in the third trimester of pregnancy. The chain links TRBV7-9 to TRBJ1-2; D is possibly TRBD1 (6 bases). The clonotype was recovered from a female donor with multiple sclerosis, enrolled in a pregnancy study. CDR3 DNA: TGTGCCAGCAGCAACCAACCGGACAGCTATGGCTACACCTTC. This codes for CASSNQPDSYGYTF. The whole variable domain, remainder taken from reference TRBV7-9 and TRBJ1-2, is DTGVSQNPRHKITKRGQNVTFRCDPISEHNRLYWYRQTLGQGPEFLTYFQNEAQLEKSRLLSDRFSAERPKGSFSTLEIQRTEQGDSAMYLCASSNQPDSYGYTFGSGTRLTVV.